Presented here are 12 T cell receptor beta chains from one specimen sequenced in a study of post-analysis software for immune sequencing data. Study-wide results and limits: Among roughly five TRBV segments more frequent in patients than controls were TRBV5-6, TRBV5-1 and TRBV20-1.

Antigen specificity for these receptors is unknown. Unique molecular identifiers featured in each of the TCR beta cDNA libraries. MiXCR was run by TCRdb on the PCR reads, yielding one entry per CDR3 protein. The table shows roughly 800,000 distinct CDR3 sequences, with about 43% occurring only once. Sequencing used blood. The source of these receptors is a girl between 10 and 17 years old with multiple sclerosis.

V and J are TRBV28 and TRBJ2-7; D is unclear. Germline V gene lookup returns CDR1 MDHEN and CDR2 SYDVKM. The CDR3 consists of 13 residues. Trimming took off 7 bases at V and 2 bases at J, with 12 bases between the two ends. CDR3 sequence: CASTVAVPYEQYF. The CDR3 DNA follows: TGTGCCAGCACAGTCGCGGTCCCCTACGAGCAGTACTTC.

To note about this clonotype: A read error may account for a junction end that differs from germline. The V and J genes are TRBV5-5 and TRBJ2-5; D remains unclear. Germline V gives CDR1 SGHKS, CDR2 YYEKEE (reference sequence). The CDR3 is 15 amino acids. DNA for the CDR3: TGTGCCAGCAGCTTGGGTTCTGGACGACAAGAGGCCCAGTACTTC. Translating it yields CASSLGSGRQEAQYF.

A note on this clonotype: Mismatch with germline at one junction end may stem from a read error. V usage is TRBV12-3 or TRBV12-4 and J usage is TRBJ1-5, with D hard to call. The CDR3 has 13 amino acids. The CDR3 DNA is TGTGCCAGCAGTTCGGACGAATTTCAGCCCCAGCATTTC. Its protein is CASSSDEFQPQHF.

The chain employs TRBV29-1 and TRBJ2-4; TRBD1 matches 8 bases. From germline, CDR1 is SQVTM and CDR2 ANQGSEA. The CDR3 consists of 16 residues. The junction had 10 bases not matched to a gene; V was cut back by 4 bases and J by 2 bases. This CDR3 is CSVVGAGGASKNIQYF. In nucleotides, the CDR3 is TGCAGCGTTGTGGGGGCAGGGGGCGCATCCAAAAACATTCAGTACTTC.

This clonotype showed up many times. The chain couples TRBV6-5 to TRBJ2-5, with D hard to call. Trimming cost V 2 bases and J 5 bases, with 3 bases left between them. The CDR3 has 11 amino acids. The germline CDR1 and CDR2 sequences are MNHEY and SVGAGI. The CDR3 DNA reads as TGTGCCAGCAGTTACGGGGAGACCCAGTACTTC. Protein sequence: CASSYGETQYF.

This clonotype has a single count. The rearrangement links TRBV5-8 to TRBJ1-5, with D uncertain. Trimming left V 0 bases short and J 9 bases short, with 4 bases between. The V gene's germline CDR1 is SGHTS and CDR2 YDEGEE. There are 11 residues in the CDR3. The CDR3: CASSLAWPQHF. The CDR3 region has the DNA TGTGCCAGCAGCTTGGCCTGGCCCCAGCATTTT.

V and J are TRBV5-1 and TRBJ2-3, with D possibly TRBD2 on 6 matching bases. Germline loops: CDR1 SGHRS, CDR2 YFSETQ. This CDR3 comprises 14 residues. Deletions cut 7 bases from V and 2 bases from J, with 14 bases between. As DNA, the CDR3 is TGCGCCAGCGTCAGGACGGGGGACACAGATACGCAGTATTTT. Its protein is CASVRTGDTDTQYF.

The J gene is TRBJ2-5, the V gene TRBV20-1, with 9 bases matching TRBD2. The J call is uncertain, as TRBJ2-7 better fits the DNA end. The CDR3 is made up of 14 amino acids. Germline loops: CDR1 DFQATT, CDR2 SNEGSKA (reference sequence). The CDR3 is CSARPLAGMYEQYF. The CDR3 bases are TGCAGTGCTAGGCCTCTAGCGGGAATGTACGAGCAGTACTTC.

DNA of the CDR3: TGTGCTAGTGGTTGGACGTCTAGCGGGAGTCATGAAGATACGCAGTATTTT. Its protein product is CASGWTSSGSHEDTQYF. This sequence joins TRBV12-5 and TRBJ2-3, with 10 nucleotides matching TRBD2. This CDR3 has 17 residues. Trimming at V came to 4 bases and at J to 5 bases, leaving 12 bases not matched to a gene. The V gene's germline CDR1 is LGHNT and CDR2 FRNRAP. The full variable domain, its missing parts supplied by reference TRBV12-5 and TRBJ2-3, is DARVTQTPRHKVTEMGQEVTMRCQPILGHNTVFWYRQTMMQGLELLAYFRNRAPLDDSGMPKDRFSAEMPDATLATLKIQPSEPRDSAVYFCASGWTSSGSHEDTQYFGPGTRLTVL.

The V and J genes are TRBV19 and TRBJ2-7; possible D gene TRBD2, 5 bases. The CDR3 is 12 residues long. Trimming shortened V by 3 bases and J by 7 bases, and 10 bases separated the two germline ends. Germline assignment: CDR1 LNHDA and CDR2 SQIVND (reference sequence). The CDR3 sequence: CASSMLTGEQYF. In nucleotides, the CDR3 is TGTGCCAGTAGTATGTTGACGGGGGAGCAGTACTTC.

This sequence joins TRBV14 and TRBJ2-7; 7 bases match TRBD1. Germline V lookup: CDR1 SGHDN, CDR2 FVKESK. V gave up 3 bases and J gave up 3 bases; unmatched junction bases: 5. The CDR3 extends over 14 amino acids. The CDR3: CASSHQGDGYEQYF. The CDR3 DNA reads TGTGCCAGCAGCCATCAGGGGGACGGCTACGAGCAGTACTTC.

The rearrangement joins TRBV5-1 to TRBJ1-1; tentatively, D is TRBD1 (5 bases). The CDR3 is 16 residues long. Germline values: CDR1 SGHRS, CDR2 YFSETQ. Trimming left V 1 base short and J 0 bases short, with 13 bases between. CDR3 DNA: TGCGCCAGCAGCTTGAGATCCGACAGATTGAACACTGAAGCTTTCTTT. This translates into CASSLRSDRLNTEAFF.